This T cell receptor (beta chain) derives from a study of read filtering for tumor transcriptome and immune sequencing. The overall study: Among patients, approximately 17 were male and 15 or so female, aged about 40 to 90 (mean about 72).

Bone marrow was sampled from every patient at the time of active disease. This clonotype was counted ten times or more. V was pared by 6 bases and J by 3 bases, with 11 bases of the junction left unmatched. This CDR3 is built from 16 residues. Germline V CDR1 and CDR2: MDHEN, SYDVKM. From approximately 430 ng of RNA, a library with molecular barcoded alpha/delta and beta/gamma adaptors was made. Using its own MiXCR run on the reads, TCRdb lists one record per CDR3 protein. The sample holds more than 30,000 distinct CDR3 sequences; around 13% are singletons and the top ten take 18%. The TCR comes from a donor aged 40 or older with multiple myeloma. The chain employs TRBV28 and TRBJ2-4; 7 bases are shared with TRBD2. Sequenced: a population of CD138-negative cells sorted from bone marrow. CDR3 in DNA: TGTGCCAGCAGGAATAGAGCGGGGATGGGCAAAAACATTCAGTACTTC. It is translated as CASRNRAGMGKNIQYF.